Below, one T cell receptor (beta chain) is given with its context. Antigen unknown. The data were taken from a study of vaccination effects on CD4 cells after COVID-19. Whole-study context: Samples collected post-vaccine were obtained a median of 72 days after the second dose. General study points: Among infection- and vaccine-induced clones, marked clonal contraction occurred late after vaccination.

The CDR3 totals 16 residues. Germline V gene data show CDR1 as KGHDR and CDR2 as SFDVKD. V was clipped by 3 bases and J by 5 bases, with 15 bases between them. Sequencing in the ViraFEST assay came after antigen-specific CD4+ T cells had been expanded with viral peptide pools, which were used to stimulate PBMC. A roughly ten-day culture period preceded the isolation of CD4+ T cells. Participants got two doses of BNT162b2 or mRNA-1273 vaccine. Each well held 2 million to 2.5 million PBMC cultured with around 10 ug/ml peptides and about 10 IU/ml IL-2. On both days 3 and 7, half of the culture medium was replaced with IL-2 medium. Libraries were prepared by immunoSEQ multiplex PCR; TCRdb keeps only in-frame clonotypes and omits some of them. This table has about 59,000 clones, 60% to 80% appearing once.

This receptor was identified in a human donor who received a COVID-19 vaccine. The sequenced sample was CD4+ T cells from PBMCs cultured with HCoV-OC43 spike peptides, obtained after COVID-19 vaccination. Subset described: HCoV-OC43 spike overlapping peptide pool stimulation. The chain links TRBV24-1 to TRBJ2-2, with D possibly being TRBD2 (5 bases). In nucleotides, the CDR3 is TGTGCCACCAGTGATGTAGACTATTCCAGGACCGGGGAGCTGTTTTTT. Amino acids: CATSDVDYSRTGELFF.